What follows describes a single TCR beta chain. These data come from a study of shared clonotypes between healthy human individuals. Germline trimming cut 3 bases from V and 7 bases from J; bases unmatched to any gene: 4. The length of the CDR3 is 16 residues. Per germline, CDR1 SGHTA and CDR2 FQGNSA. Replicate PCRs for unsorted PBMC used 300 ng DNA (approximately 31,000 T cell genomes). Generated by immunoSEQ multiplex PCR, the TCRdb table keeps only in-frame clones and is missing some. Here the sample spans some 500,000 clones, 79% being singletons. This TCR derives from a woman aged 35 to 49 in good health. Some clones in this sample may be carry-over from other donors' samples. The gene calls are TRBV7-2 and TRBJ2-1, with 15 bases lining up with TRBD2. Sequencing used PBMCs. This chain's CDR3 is CASSLFGTSGRNEQFF. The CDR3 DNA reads TGTGCCAGCAGCTTGTTCGGGACTAGCGGGAGGAATGAGCAGTTCTTC.